These 14 T cell receptor beta chains share one sample of origin, sequenced in a study of OX40 agonist ivuxolimab in advanced cancers. Libraries were prepared by immunoSEQ multiplex PCR; TCRdb keeps only in-frame clonotypes and omits some of them. The sample contains about 110,000 clones, approximately 90% of which appear only once. The material sequenced was CD4+ or CD8+ T cells sorted from blood, taken in a trial of the OX40 agonist ivuxolimab. The origin of the receptors is an adult with an advanced solid tumor such as melanoma, head and neck, liver or kidney cancer.

The chain couples TRBV6-1 to TRBJ1-2; D ambiguous. This CDR3 is built from 10 residues. Germline V gene lookup returns CDR1 MNHNS and CDR2 SASEGT. V was shortened by 7 bases and J by 8 bases, with 8 bases between the two germline ends. CDR3 nucleotides: TGTGCCAGCAAAGGGCCCGGCTACACCTTC. Amino acids: CASKGPGYTF.

V and J are TRBV5-4 and TRBJ2-5; TRBD2 matches at 14 bases. With V trimmed by 4 bases and J by 5 bases, 4 bases remained unmatched. The CDR3 loop spans 15 amino acids. Germline lookup yields CDR1 SGHNT and CDR2 YYREEE (reference sequence). The CDR3 sequence: CASSEGLAGVETQYF. CDR3 nucleotide sequence: TGTGCCAGCAGCGAGGGACTAGCGGGAGTCGAGACCCAGTACTTC.

The chain uses TRBV13 and TRBJ2-7; 14 nucleotides line up with TRBD2. The CDR3 is made up of 18 amino acids. CDR1 is PRHDT, CDR2 FYEKMQ, per germline (reference sequence). With 2 bases clipped from V and 4 bases from J, the junction kept 10 bases outside the gene matches. As DNA, the CDR3 is TGTGCCAGCAGCTTAACCGGGACTAGCGGGAGTTTTAGGTACGAGCAGTACTTC. Translation: CASSLTGTSGSFRYEQYF.

The V gene is TRBV6-6, the J gene TRBJ2-2; D uncertain. V was trimmed by 2 bases and J by 6 bases, leaving 4 bases between them. Germline CDR1 MNHNY, CDR2 SVGAGI (reference sequence). The CDR3 runs to 12 residues. The CDR3 DNA follows: TGTGCCAGCAGTTACGTGGCCGGGGAGCTGTTTTTT. Its protein is CASSYVAGELFF.

The chain joins TRBV30 to TRBJ2-4; the D gene is possibly TRBD1 (5 bases). There are 15 residues in the CDR3. Germline-derived CDR1 and CDR2 are GTSNPN and SVGIG (reference sequence). V was clipped by 2 bases and J by 8 bases, with 19 bases between them. The CDR3 DNA sequence: TGTGCCTGGAGTTTGGACCAGGGTATACGGGACATTCAGTACTTC. This codes for CAWSLDQGIRDIQYF.

In this sample, this clone turned up once. CDR3 loop: CASSLPLPGETQYF. Written as DNA, the CDR3 is TGTGCCAGCAGCTTGCCTCTGCCGGGTGAGACCCAGTACTTC. The genes are TRBV5-4 and TRBJ2-5, with D unclear. The germline CDR1 and CDR2 sequences are SGHNT and YYREEE (reference sequence). This CDR3 has 14 amino acids. V gave up 1 base and J gave up 5 bases, with 12 bases separating them.

The gene calls are TRBV5-1 and TRBJ2-7; a weak D match, TRBD2 (6 bases). V lost 4 bases to trimming and J lost 4 bases, with 24 bases between them. There are 17 residues in the CDR3. In germline, CDR1 is SGHRS, CDR2 YFSETQ. As DNA, the CDR3 is TGCGCCAGCAGCCTGAACCCCTCCGGCGCGGGAAGGTACGAGCAGTACTTC. Protein: CASSLNPSGAGRYEQYF.

This chain links TRBV19 with TRBJ2-3; perhaps D is TRBD1 or TRBD2 (5 bases each). The germline CDR1 and CDR2 sequences are LNHDA and SQIVND (reference sequence). CDR3 size: 16 residues. Trimming pared 4 bases from V and 3 bases from J, leaving 17 bases between. This CDR3 reads CASSTGTISGTDTQYF. The CDR3 region has the DNA TGTGCCAGTAGTACTGGGACCATAAGTGGTACAGATACGCAGTATTTT.

This clone was picked up many times. The J gene is TRBJ1-1, the V gene TRBV18, with D tentatively TRBD1 (5 bases). Germline V lookup: CDR1 KGHSH, CDR2 LQKENI. The CDR3 extends over 14 amino acids. V dropped 4 bases and J dropped 1 base, with 10 bases sitting between them. The CDR3 is CASSLQGPNTEAFF. The DNA of the CDR3 is TGTGCCAGCTCACTTCAGGGCCCGAACACTGAAGCTTTCTTT.

Of note for this clone: Compared with germline, one end of the junction differs, possibly owing to a read error. V usage is TRBV6-1 and J usage is TRBJ1-4; the match to TRBD1 covers 11 bases. The CDR3 is 17 amino acids. Germline V gene data show CDR1 as MNHNS and CDR2 as SASEGT. This CDR3 reads CASSENPGQGALRTPLF. The CDR3 DNA reads as TGTGCCAGCAGTGAAAACCCCGGACAGGGGGCCTTACGAACCCCTCTTTTT.

J is TRBJ2-5 and V is TRBV5-1, with D possibly being TRBD1 or TRBD2 (6 bases each). The CDR3 covers 16 residues. Per germline, CDR1 SGHRS and CDR2 YFSETQ. V was shortened by 4 bases and J by 3 bases, with 19 bases between the two germline ends. The CDR3 protein is CASSTAGGRGEETQYF. The CDR3 DNA reads TGCGCCAGCAGCACCGCTGGGGGGCGCGGGGAAGAGACCCAGTACTTC. Looking up the rest from reference TRBV5-1 and TRBJ2-5 gives the full variable domain: KAGVTQTPRYLIKTRGQQVTLSCSPISGHRSVSWYQQTPGQGLQFLFEYFSETQRNKGNFPGRFSGRQFSNSRSEMNVSTLELGDSALYLCASSTAGGRGEETQYFGPGTRLLVL.

This chain uses TRBV14 with TRBJ2-3; D is tentatively TRBD1 or TRBD2 (5 bases each). The CDR3 runs 13 residues. V lost 5 bases and J 1 base, leaving 7 bases between the germline ends. The germline V gene has CDR1 SGHDN and CDR2 FVKESK. The CDR3 nucleotides are TGTGCCAGCAGCGGGGACGGCACAGATACGCAGTATTTT. It encodes CASSGDGTDTQYF.

V gene TRBV29-1 combines with J gene TRBJ2-1; D perhaps matches TRBD1 (6 bases). The CDR3 extends over 13 amino acids. Trimming pared 4 bases from V and 9 bases from J, leaving 16 bases between. Per germline, CDR1 SQVTM and CDR2 ANQGSEA. The CDR3 DNA reads as TGCAGCGTTGGATTGGGGGCGGTTCGTGAGCAGTTCTTC. It encodes CSVGLGAVREQFF.

The chain links TRBV19 to TRBJ2-1; D not resolved. This CDR3 has 14 residues. Trimming shortened V by 6 bases and J by 5 bases, and 14 bases separated the two germline ends. Per the germline V gene, CDR1 is LNHDA and CDR2 is SQIVND (reference sequence). CDR3 sequence: CASRSQAANNEQFF. The CDR3 DNA reads as TGTGCCAGTAGGTCTCAGGCAGCGAACAATGAGCAGTTCTTC. The full variable domain, in which reference TRBV19 and TRBJ2-1 provide the parts outside the CDR3, is DGGITQSPKYLFRKEGQNVTLSCEQNLNHDAMYWYRQDPGQGLRLIYYSQIVNDFQKGDIAEGYSVSREKKESFPLTVTSAQKNPTAFYLCASRSQAANNEQFFGPGTRLTVL.